These 32 T cell receptor beta chains share one sample of origin, sequenced in a study of T cell repertoires in cytomegalovirus infection. MiXCR, applied by TCRdb to the reads, yields one record per CDR3 protein. The sample gives 200,000 to 250,000 distinct CDR3 sequences, approximately 24% of which show up once; about 20% is in the top ten. The material sequenced was CD8+ T cells from PBMCs. All receptors come from a human donor in good health (CMV status not recorded). Some clones in this sample may be carry-over from other donors' samples.

The chain joins TRBV19 to TRBJ2-1, with 7 bases aligning to TRBD2. CDR1 and CDR2 from the germline V gene are LNHDA and SQIVND (reference sequence). J was trimmed by 0 bases and V by 4 bases; bases with no gene match: 6. This CDR3 is built from 16 residues. CDR3: CASSTLGGSSYNEQFF. The CDR3, as DNA: TGTGCCAGTAGTACTCTGGGAGGGAGCTCCTACAATGAGCAGTTCTTC.

Concerning this clonotype itself: A much larger clone is a single base away; this may be a read error. V gene TRBV29-1 combines with J gene TRBJ1-4; maybe TRBD1 (5 bases). V dropped 5 bases and J dropped 11 bases, with 18 bases sitting between them. The CDR3 covers 13 residues. CDR1 SQVTM and CDR2 ANQGSEA come from the germline V gene. The CDR3 region is CSVHQGSVGKLFF. The DNA of the CDR3 is TGCAGCGTTCATCAGGGTTCGGTAGGGAAACTGTTTTTT.

This chain joins TRBV5-1 and TRBJ2-7; perhaps D is TRBD1 or TRBD2 (7 bases each). There are 15 residues in the CDR3. CDR1 is SGHRS, CDR2 YFSETQ, per germline. Trimming removed 4 bases at V and 0 bases at J, with 14 bases between. CDR3 residues: CASSRAGQISYEQYF. CDR3 DNA sequence: TGCGCCAGCAGCCGAGCGGGACAGATCTCCTACGAGCAGTACTTC.

The J gene is TRBJ2-7, the V gene TRBV6-1; the match to TRBD2 covers 7 bases. This CDR3 region has 14 residues. Germline loops: CDR1 MNHNS, CDR2 SASEGT. V lost 2 bases, J lost 3 bases, and 4 bases stayed unmatched. This chain's CDR3 is CASSEFTGGYEQYF. The CDR3 nucleotides are TGTGCCAGCAGTGAATTTACGGGAGGCTACGAGCAGTACTTC.

This clonotype was seen a handful of times. This chain joins TRBV9 and TRBJ2-7; 8 nucleotides align to TRBD2. The germline CDR1 and CDR2 sequences are SGDLS and YYNGEE. Losses at the gene ends were 3 bases for V and 0 bases for J; bases not matched to a gene: 5. The CDR3 totals 15 residues. CDR3 bases: TGTGCCAGCAGCGCAAGCGGGGGACTCTCCTACGAGCAGTACTTC. It is translated as CASSASGGLSYEQYF.

The chain combines TRBV4-1 with TRBJ2-3; D not resolved. The CDR3 covers 15 residues. The V end was cut by 1 base, the J end by 0 bases, with 8 bases between. Germline CDR1 is MGHRA and CDR2 is YSYEKL. CDR3 residues: CASSQVYPSTDTQYF. CDR3 DNA sequence: TGCGCCAGCAGCCAAGTGTACCCTAGCACAGATACGCAGTATTTT.

There are a few counts of this clonotype. The chain recombines TRBV28 with TRBJ2-7, with D tentatively TRBD1 (6 bases). Germline-derived CDR1 and CDR2 are MDHEN and SYDVKM. V lost 3 bases and J lost 2, with 11 bases in between. The CDR3 sequence is 14 residues long. CDR3 amino acids: CASSFGRGPYEQYF. CDR3 coding DNA: TGTGCCAGCAGTTTTGGCAGGGGCCCCTACGAGCAGTACTTC.

This clonotype was picked up a small number of times. The V and J genes are TRBV20-1 and TRBJ1-5; 8 bases line up with TRBD1. Unmatched junction bases numbered 9, after V lost 5 bases and J lost 0 bases. CDR3 size: 16 residues. Germline values: CDR1 DFQATT, CDR2 SNEGSKA (reference sequence). CDR3 residues: CSARDRRTYSNQPQHF. CDR3 sequence (DNA): TGCAGTGCTCGGGACAGGCGGACTTATAGCAATCAGCCCCAGCATTTT.

Comments on this clonotype: At one end, the junction sequence differs from germline, possibly due to a read error. V and J are TRBV10-3 and TRBJ2-1; no definite D call. Germline CDR1 ENHRY, CDR2 SYGVKD. The length of the CDR3 is 15 residues. The CDR3 coding sequence is TGTGCCAACAGTGAGATCCAGAGAACGCACAATGAGCAGTTCTTC. It codes for CANSEIQRTHNEQFF.

A few counts support this clonotype. The rearrangement joins TRBV4-1 to TRBJ2-7, with D possibly being TRBD1 (5 bases). CDR1 is MGHRA, CDR2 YSYEKL, per germline. V gave up 0 bases and J gave up 2 bases, with 11 bases separating them. The CDR3 extends over 15 amino acids. CDR3 region: CASSQEGRAPYEQYF. Written as DNA, the CDR3 is TGCGCCAGCAGCCAAGAGGGCAGGGCCCCCTACGAGCAGTACTTC.

The chain combines TRBV20-1 with TRBJ2-7; 10 bases fit TRBD2. This CDR3 has 14 residues. The germline gives CDR1 DFQATT, CDR2 SNEGSKA (reference sequence). J gave up 5 bases and V 8 bases, and 12 bases lay outside the gene matches. For the CDR3, the DNA is TGCAGTTTCGGGGGAGAAGCGGGGGGGCACGAGCAGTACTTC. It encodes CSFGGEAGGHEQYF.

This clonotype was counted a few times. One junction end disagrees with the germline gene, perhaps due to a read error. V is TRBV7-9 and J is TRBJ1-1; D gene ambiguous. This CDR3 has 12 residues. CDR1 and CDR2 (germline): SEHNR, FQNEAQ (reference sequence). CDR3 DNA sequence: TGTGCCAGCAGCTTAGGTTCCTCTGAAGCTCTCTTT. This translates into CASSLGSSEALF.

This clonotype has a count of ten or more. The chain has TRBV28 and TRBJ1-1, with D perhaps TRBD1 (6 bases). Germline assignment: CDR1 MDHEN and CDR2 SYDVKM. The V end lost 4 bases, the J end lost 1 base, and 13 bases lay between the germline ends. The CDR3 runs 15 residues. For the CDR3, the DNA is TGTGCCAGCAGTTCGACGAGGGGGGGGAACACTGAAGCTTTCTTT. Protein: CASSSTRGGNTEAFF.

This clonotype was found many times. The rearrangement uses TRBV5-6 and TRBJ2-6, with no clear D. CDR3 length: 14 residues. Deletions cut 4 bases from V and 4 bases from J, with 9 bases between. In germline, CDR1 is SGHDT, CDR2 YYEEEE. The DNA of the CDR3 is TGTGCCAGCAGCCCAGACGGGGGGGCCAACGTCCTGACTTTC. Its protein is CASSPDGGANVLTF.

This clonotype was picked up a small number of times. The rearrangement uses TRBV28 and TRBJ2-7, with D possibly matching TRBD2 (5 bases). Looked up from germline, CDR1 is MDHEN and CDR2 is SYDVKM. V lost 7 bases and J 4 bases, leaving 17 bases between the germline ends. The CDR3 covers 14 residues. For the CDR3, the DNA is TGTGCCAGCAACCCGGGAACTTTGGGGTACGAGCAGTACTTC. Protein: CASNPGTLGYEQYF.

V and J are TRBV12-3 or TRBV12-4 and TRBJ2-7; possibly TRBD1 for D (9 bases). V lost 4 bases and J 3 bases, leaving 31 bases between the germline ends. The length of the CDR3 is 20 residues. The CDR3 protein is CASSSPPGQGIAGTIYEQYF. The CDR3 DNA reads as TGTGCCAGCAGTTCGCCACCGGGACAGGGTATAGCGGGAACCATCTACGAGCAGTACTTC.

This clonotype was counted a few times. The chain recombines TRBV28 with TRBJ2-7; TRBD1 is a possible D gene (5 bases). The CDR3 is made up of 13 amino acids. V was trimmed by 6 bases and J by 4 bases, leaving 13 bases between them. Per the germline V gene, CDR1 is MDHEN and CDR2 is SYDVKM. CDR3 region: CASSRQQPYEQYF. The CDR3 bases are TGTGCCAGCAGCAGACAGCAACCTTACGAGCAGTACTTC.

This clonotype was counted at least ten times. This chain joins TRBV7-3 and TRBJ2-1; D is unclear. V lost 0 bases and J 9 bases, leaving 15 bases between the germline ends. Germline values: CDR1 SGHTA, CDR2 FQGTGA. The CDR3 is 15 residues long. CDR3 nucleotides: TGTGCCAGCAGCTTAACACCTTTCGGCACCGGTGAGCAGTTCTTC. Its translation is CASSLTPFGTGEQFF.

This clonotype came up a few times. V usage is TRBV11-3 and J usage is TRBJ2-1; TRBD1 aligns across 8 bases. Germline-derived CDR1 and CDR2 are SGHNT and YENEEA. The J segment lost 5 bases and the V segment lost 5 bases, leaving 8 bases of the junction unmatched. The CDR3 totals 15 residues. The CDR3 sequence: CASSHSSTGDNEQFF. The CDR3 DNA reads TGTGCCAGCAGCCATTCATCGACAGGGGACAATGAGCAGTTCTTC.

The chain uses TRBV4-1 and TRBJ1-5; D is unclear. The CDR3 totals 16 residues. Germline loops: CDR1 MGHRA, CDR2 YSYEKL. The V gene lost 5 bases and the J gene lost 2 bases, with 16 bases spanning the gap. The CDR3 nucleotides read TGCGCCAGCAGCGAGACACCTCTGTCAGGCAATCAGCCCCAGCATTTT. As protein: CASSETPLSGNQPQHF.

This chain uses TRBV19 with TRBJ2-1, with TRBD2 identical over 7 bases. Germline V gives CDR1 LNHDA, CDR2 SQIVND (reference sequence). Trimming at V came to 3 bases and at J to 7 bases, leaving 12 bases not matched to a gene. The CDR3 is made up of 16 amino acids. The CDR3 protein is CASSMGWGGGRNEQFF. CDR3 bases: TGTGCCAGTAGTATGGGCTGGGGGGGAGGTCGGAATGAGCAGTTCTTC.

The sample holds a few counts of this clonotype. This chain links TRBV7-8 with TRBJ1-5, with D unclear. The CDR3 sequence is 14 residues long. Germline CDR1 is SGHVS and CDR2 is FQNEAQ. V lost 2 bases to trimming and J lost 3 bases, with 8 bases between them. The CDR3 here is CASSLKPYNQPQHF. The CDR3 DNA sequence: TGTGCCAGCAGCTTAAAACCATACAATCAGCCCCAGCATTTT.

The V gene is TRBV2, the J gene TRBJ1-1, with a possible D match to TRBD1 (5 bases). Trimming took 4 bases from V and 1 from J, leaving 10 bases between them. This CDR3 has 14 amino acids. Per germline, CDR1 SNHLY and CDR2 FYNNEI. The CDR3 DNA reads as TGTGCCAGCAGTGCCCCCGGGGCGAACACTGAAGCTTTCTTT. Residues: CASSAPGANTEAFF.

V usage is TRBV29-1 and J usage is TRBJ1-4; no firm D call. Germline V gives CDR1 SQVTM, CDR2 ANQGSEA. V lost 4 bases and J lost 0, with 9 bases in between. The CDR3 runs to 14 residues. This CDR3 reads CSVAISTTNEKLFF. CDR3 sequence (DNA): TGCAGCGTTGCTATATCCACAACTAATGAAAAACTGTTTTTT. Complete variable domain (other parts from reference TRBV29-1 and TRBJ1-4): SAVISQKPSRDICQRGTSLTIQCQVDSQVTMMFWYRQQPGQSLTLIATANQGSEATYESGFVIDKFPISRPNLTFSTLTVSNMSPEDSSIYLCSVAISTTNEKLFFGSGTQLSVL.

The rearrangement links TRBV2 to TRBJ2-7; a possible D gene is TRBD1 (5 bases). V lost 5 bases to trimming and J lost 6 bases, with 20 bases between them. CDR3 length: 15 residues. CDR1 is SNHLY, CDR2 FYNNEI, per germline. The CDR3 coding sequence is TGTGCCAGCAGTCATACAGGAGTTGGAGTACTCGAGCAGTACTTC. It codes for CASSHTGVGVLEQYF.

J is TRBJ2-1 and V is TRBV20-1, with D uncertain. V was pared by 3 bases and J by 9 bases, with 9 bases between. This CDR3 contains 11 residues. Germline CDR1 reads DFQATT; CDR2 reads SNEGSKA (reference sequence). The DNA for the CDR3 is TGCAGTGCTAGGCCCATGGGTGAGCAGTTCTTC. Translated: CSARPMGEQFF.

This clonotype came up a few times. The chain links TRBV5-1 to TRBJ2-1; the D call may be TRBD1 or TRBD2 (7 bases each). The V end lost 3 bases, the J end lost 0 bases, and 13 bases lay between the germline ends. CDR1 SGHRS and CDR2 YFSETQ come from the germline V gene. This CDR3 has 16 residues. The CDR3 DNA reads TGCGCCAGCAGCTCAGGGGGGGTAGACTCCTACAATGAGCAGTTCTTC. It translates to CASSSGGVDSYNEQFF.

This clonotype has more than one count but fewer than ten. The chain is built from TRBV28 and TRBJ2-2; D is unclear. The ends were cut back, 5 bases at V and 6 bases at J, with 4 bases in the middle. Germline V gene sequence: CDR1 MDHEN, CDR2 SYDVKM. The CDR3 is 11 amino acids. This chain's CDR3 is CASSGPGELFF. The CDR3 DNA reads as TGTGCCAGCAGTGGTCCCGGGGAGCTGTTTTTT.

This clonotype was seen a handful of times. The chain is built from TRBV2 and TRBJ1-5; D is undetermined. CDR1 is SNHLY and CDR2 is FYNNEI in the germline V gene. The ends were cut back, 6 bases at V and 5 bases at J, with 2 bases in the middle. The CDR3 sequence is 10 residues long. The CDR3 DNA is TGTGCCAGCAGGGATCAGCCCCAGCATTTT. This encodes CASRDQPQHF.

V gene TRBV5-5 combines with J gene TRBJ2-1; no clear D. V shed 5 bases and J shed 4 bases, with 19 bases lying between them. The germline CDR1 and CDR2 sequences are SGHKS and YYEKEE (reference sequence). This CDR3 comprises 16 residues. The chain's CDR3 is CASRFLDSETYNEQFF. The CDR3 coding sequence is TGTGCCAGCAGGTTTCTCGACTCCGAGACTTACAATGAGCAGTTCTTC.

The V call is TRBV4-2, the J call TRBJ2-2, with a weak D call TRBD1 (5 bases). Trimming took 3 bases from V and 6 from J, leaving 8 bases between them. The germline gives CDR1 LGHNA, CDR2 YNFKEQ. CDR3 length equals 13 residues. The CDR3 coding sequence is TGTGCCAGCAGCCATGGCAGGGCCGGGGAGCTGTTTTTT. This translates into CASSHGRAGELFF.

This clonotype turned up a few times. V usage is TRBV20-1 and J usage is TRBJ1-5; D is unresolved. This CDR3 is built from 17 residues. Germline V gives CDR1 DFQATT, CDR2 SNEGSKA (reference sequence). V lost 0 bases, J lost 4 bases, and 19 bases lay in between. The DNA of the CDR3 is TGCAGTGCTAGAGATCTGGCTGAACAACAGTTAAATCAGCCCCAGCATTTT. Residues: CSARDLAEQQLNQPQHF.